This is a list of T cell receptor beta chains from one sample in a study of shared T cell receptors in the human thymus. Generated by immunoSEQ multiplex PCR, the TCRdb table keeps only in-frame clones and is missing some. Counted here are around 730,000 clones, 80% to 90% occurring once; the ten biggest clones make up 0.008% to 0.011%. The same data also went into a second study, on human thymus T cells.

The sample comprised thymocytes. The receptor set was obtained from a girl less than two years old with a congenital heart defect. Both conserved end residues are part of each CDR3. The D gene is left open where the match is weak. Only some rows state a clone size, as once, few, many or a class for expanded clones.

D gene: TRBD1; V gene: TRBV5-1; clone size: NA; J gene: TRBJ1-2; CDR3 protein: CASSPRQGSRGGYTF; CDR3 DNA: TGCGCCAGCAGCCCGAGACAGGGCAGTAGGGGAGGCTACACCTTC
D gene: NA; V gene: TRBV18; clone size: NA; J gene: TRBJ1-5; CDR3 protein: CASSQYARREAPQHF; CDR3 DNA: TGTGCCAGCTCCCAATATGCCAGGAGGGAGGCGCCCCAGCATTTT
D gene: TRBD1; V gene: TRBV6-5; clone size: NA; J gene: TRBJ1-5; CDR3 protein: CASSQTGNSNQPQHF; CDR3 DNA: TGTGCCAGCAGCCAGACAGGGAATAGCAATCAGCCCCAGCATTTT
D gene: TRBD2; V gene: TRBV19; clone size: few; J gene: TRBJ2-1; CDR3 protein: CASSIGPGLAGDNEQFF; CDR3 DNA: TGTGCCAGTAGTATTGGACCGGGACTAGCGGGAGACAATGAGCAGTTCTTC
D gene: NA; V gene: TRBV5-6; clone size: NA; J gene: TRBJ1-5; CDR3 protein: CASSPGVSNQPQHF; CDR3 DNA: TGTGCCAGCAGCCCGGGGGTCAGCAATCAGCCCCAGCATTTT
D gene: TRBD2; V gene: TRBV28; clone size: NA; J gene: TRBJ2-1; CDR3 protein: CASRFGRELSYNEQFF; CDR3 DNA: TGTGCCAGCAGATTCGGGAGGGAATTATCCTACAATGAGCAGTTCTTC
D gene: TRBD1; V gene: TRBV11-2; clone size: NA; J gene: TRBJ1-1; CDR3 protein: CASSSGQASAFF; CDR3 DNA: TGTGCCAGCAGCTCCGGACAGGCATCGGCTTTCTTT
D gene: TRBD1; V gene: TRBV25-1; clone size: NA; J gene: TRBJ1-6; CDR3 protein: CASSERTDRELPLHF; CDR3 DNA: TGTGCCAGCAGTGAGCGAACTGACAGGGAATTACCCCTCCACTTT
D gene: NA; V gene: TRBV27; clone size: NA; J gene: TRBJ1-5; CDR3 protein: CASGSNQPQHF; CDR3 DNA: TGTGCCAGCGGCTCCAATCAGCCCCAGCATTTT
D gene: TRBD2; V gene: TRBV6-5; clone size: NA; J gene: TRBJ2-1; CDR3 protein: CASRNGLAADEQFF; CDR3 DNA: TGTGCCAGCAGGAACGGACTAGCGGCGGATGAGCAGTTCTTC
D gene: NA; V gene: TRBV5-1; clone size: NA; J gene: TRBJ1-6; CDR3 protein: CASSLVGHGSPLHF; CDR3 DNA: TGCGCCAGCAGCTTGGTAGGACACGGATCACCCCTCCACTTT
D gene: NA; V gene: TRBV5-8; clone size: NA; J gene: TRBJ1-5; CDR3 protein: CASSLWGEGGNQPQHF; CDR3 DNA: TGTGCCAGCAGCCTTTGGGGGGAAGGGGGCAATCAGCCCCAGCATTTT
D gene: NA; V gene: TRBV19; clone size: NA; J gene: TRBJ1-1; CDR3 protein: CASRISRGTEAFF; CDR3 DNA: TGTGCCAGTAGGATATCCCGGGGTACTGAAGCTTTCTTT
D gene: TRBD1; V gene: TRBV7-9; clone size: NA; J gene: TRBJ1-2; CDR3 protein: CASSRPDRGPDGYTF; CDR3 DNA: TGTGCCAGCAGCCGTCCGGACAGGGGGCCCGATGGCTACACCTTC
D gene: TRBD2; V gene: TRBV7-9; clone size: once; J gene: TRBJ2-3; CDR3 protein: CASSSGGARADTQYF; CDR3 DNA: TGTGCCAGCAGCTCCGGGGGGGCCAGGGCAGATACGCAGTATTTT
D gene: TRBD1; V gene: TRBV5-1; clone size: few; J gene: TRBJ1-2; CDR3 protein: CASGFTGGARGYGYTF; CDR3 DNA: TGCGCCAGCGGATTTACAGGGGGCGCGAGGGGCTATGGCTACACCTTC
D gene: NA; V gene: TRBV5-8; clone size: NA; J gene: TRBJ1-2; CDR3 protein: CASSLWPQGMHDGYTF; CDR3 DNA: TGTGCCAGCAGCTTGTGGCCCCAGGGGATGCATGATGGCTACACCTTC
D gene: NA; V gene: TRBV5-1; clone size: NA; J gene: TRBJ1-1; CDR3 protein: CASSLEGLSEAFF; CDR3 DNA: TGCGCCAGCAGCTTGGAGGGGCTCTCTGAAGCTTTCTTT
D gene: TRBD2; V gene: TRBV29-1; clone size: NA; J gene: TRBJ2-1; CDR3 protein: CSVGLAGNNEQFF; CDR3 DNA: TGCAGCGTAGGACTAGCGGGGAACAATGAGCAGTTCTTC
D gene: NA; V gene: TRBV10-3; clone size: NA; J gene: TRBJ2-1; CDR3 protein: CAISEPRTGGAEIYEQFF; CDR3 DNA: TGTGCCATCAGTGAGCCGAGGACTGGAGGGGCGGAAATATATGAGCAGTTCTTC
D gene: NA; V gene: TRBV18; clone size: NA; J gene: TRBJ2-7; CDR3 protein: CASSPGGWSGEQYF; CDR3 DNA: TGTGCCAGCTCACCGGGCGGGTGGTCGGGGGAGCAGTACTTC
D gene: NA; V gene: TRBV28; clone size: NA; J gene: TRBJ1-3; CDR3 protein: CASSLHTNRNTIYF; CDR3 DNA: TGTGCCAGCAGTCTCCATACTAACAGAAACACCATATATTTT
D gene: NA; V gene: TRBV27; clone size: NA; J gene: TRBJ2-7; CDR3 protein: CASSLVAVSLNLELREQYF; CDR3 DNA: TGTGCCAGCAGTTTAGTTGCCGTCTCTCTTAATCTGGAACTACGCGAGCAGTACTTC
D gene: NA; V gene: TRBV6-6; clone size: few; J gene: TRBJ1-1; CDR3 protein: CASRMPWGGDTEAFF; CDR3 DNA: TGTGCCAGCCGGATGCCTTGGGGAGGGGACACTGAAGCTTTCTTT
D gene: NA; V gene: TRBV7-8; clone size: NA; J gene: TRBJ2-1; CDR3 protein: CASSYKGEHEQFF; CDR3 DNA: TGTGCCAGCAGCTACAAGGGGGAGCATGAGCAGTTCTTC
D gene: NA; V gene: TRBV7-3; clone size: NA; J gene: TRBJ1-1; CDR3 protein: CASSPDSVSEAFF; CDR3 DNA: TGTGCCAGCAGCCCCGACAGTGTCTCTGAAGCTTTCTTT
D gene: NA; V gene: TRBV7-6; clone size: NA; J gene: TRBJ2-7; CDR3 protein: CASSQEGARHEQYF; CDR3 DNA: TGTGCCAGCAGCCAAGAAGGGGCACGCCACGAGCAGTACTTC
D gene: NA; V gene: TRBV4-2; clone size: NA; J gene: TRBJ2-7; CDR3 protein: CASSQVGDQGRAYEQYF; CDR3 DNA: TGTGCCAGCAGCCAAGTTGGGGACCAGGGGAGGGCCTACGAGCAGTACTTC
D gene: TRBD2; V gene: TRBV7-9; clone size: NA; J gene: TRBJ2-2; CDR3 protein: CASRGGLAGVRNTGELFF; CDR3 DNA: TGTGCCAGCAGGGGAGGACTAGCGGGGGTTCGGAACACCGGGGAGCTGTTTTTT
D gene: NA; V gene: TRBV18; clone size: NA; J gene: TRBJ2-2; CDR3 protein: CASSPLRGELFF; CDR3 DNA: TGTGCCAGCTCACCGCTTCGGGGGGAGCTGTTTTTT
D gene: NA; V gene: TRBV27; clone size: NA; J gene: TRBJ1-1; CDR3 protein: CASTPSGLTYYMNTEAFF; CDR3 DNA: TGTGCCAGCACACCCTCGGGACTCACCTATTATATGAACACTGAAGCTTTCTTT
D gene: NA; V gene: TRBV5-4; clone size: few; J gene: TRBJ2-1; CDR3 protein: CASSFRRGRGNEQFF; CDR3 DNA: TGTGCCAGCAGCTTTCGAAGGGGAAGGGGGAATGAGCAGTTCTTC
D gene: NA; V gene: TRBV5-4; clone size: NA; J gene: TRBJ1-1; CDR3 protein: CASSLATASNTEAFF; CDR3 DNA: TGTGCCAGCAGCTTGGCGACAGCTTCGAACACTGAAGCTTTCTTT
D gene: TRBD2; V gene: TRBV6-1; clone size: NA; J gene: TRBJ2-1; CDR3 protein: CASSERPGTSANNEQFF; CDR3 DNA: TGTGCCAGCAGTGAAAGGCCCGGGACTAGCGCGAACAATGAGCAGTTCTTC
D gene: TRBD1; V gene: TRBV27; clone size: NA; J gene: TRBJ2-2; CDR3 protein: CASSLHRGIGTGELFF; CDR3 DNA: TGTGCCAGCAGTCTTCACAGGGGGATTGGCACCGGGGAGCTGTTTTTT
D gene: NA; V gene: TRBV10-3; clone size: NA; J gene: TRBJ1-2; CDR3 protein: CAITNPEPNYGYTF; CDR3 DNA: TGTGCCATCACGAATCCTGAGCCCAACTATGGCTACACCTTC
D gene: TRBD1; V gene: TRBV19; clone size: NA; J gene: TRBJ2-7; CDR3 protein: CASRDRGPSYEQYF; CDR3 DNA: TGTGCCAGTAGGGACAGGGGGCCATCCTACGAGCAGTACTTC
D gene: NA; V gene: TRBV7-9; clone size: few; J gene: TRBJ1-1; CDR3 protein: CASSLARRIPESNTEAFF; CDR3 DNA: TGTGCCAGCAGCTTAGCGAGGCGGATCCCGGAGTCCAACACTGAAGCTTTCTTT
D gene: NA; V gene: TRBV7-9; clone size: NA; J gene: TRBJ1-6; CDR3 protein: CASSLGIRAGENSPLHF; CDR3 DNA: TGTGCCAGCAGCTTAGGGATCCGGGCAGGGGAAAATTCACCCCTCCACTTT
D gene: NA; V gene: TRBV29-1; clone size: NA; J gene: TRBJ1-1; CDR3 protein: CSVERGTGNTEAFF; CDR3 DNA: TGCAGCGTTGAGCGGGGTACCGGGAACACTGAAGCTTTCTTT
D gene: NA; V gene: TRBV4-1; clone size: once; J gene: TRBJ1-5; CDR3 protein: CASSQWLGRDQPQHF; CDR3 DNA: TGCGCCAGCAGCCAATGGCTGGGCCGAGATCAGCCCCAGCATTTT
D gene: NA; V gene: TRBV2; clone size: NA; J gene: TRBJ2-1; CDR3 protein: CASSEYGGCNEQFF; CDR3 DNA: TGTGCCAGCAGTGAATATGGGGGCTGTAATGAGCAGTTCTTC
D gene: NA; V gene: TRBV20-1; clone size: NA; J gene: TRBJ1-1; CDR3 protein: CSAIRGTEAFF; CDR3 DNA: TGCAGTGCTATACGGGGCACTGAAGCTTTCTTT
D gene: TRBD1; V gene: TRBV19; clone size: NA; J gene: TRBJ1-2; CDR3 protein: CASSSAPGQGNYGYTF; CDR3 DNA: TGTGCCAGTAGTAGCGCTCCGGGACAGGGGAACTATGGCTACACCTTC
D gene: NA; V gene: TRBV10-3; clone size: NA; J gene: TRBJ2-7; CDR3 protein: CAISLATASTYEQYF; CDR3 DNA: TGTGCCATCAGCCTAGCGACAGCGTCCACCTACGAGCAGTACTTC
D gene: NA; V gene: TRBV6-4; clone size: NA; J gene: TRBJ1-1; CDR3 protein: CASRQTHRVGEAFF; CDR3 DNA: TGTGCCAGCAGGCAAACCCACAGGGTTGGTGAAGCTTTCTTT